The clone carrying this T cell receptor (beta chain) was seen just once. The antigen remains undetermined. The assay was immunoSEQ multiplex PCR, and TCRdb's table has in-frame clones only and misses some. The data show fewer than 200,000 clones, around 90% seen once. The data were taken from a study of T cell responses to AZD1222 COVID-19 vaccine. Overall study: Recipients boosted at about 4 weeks or about 12 weeks are pooled. The study, taken as a whole, reports: White British people made up most donors, females outnumbered males, and clonal diversity was possibly underestimated. Repertoire sampling was restricted to post-peak T cell response timepoints. At baseline, seropositivity was found in only a handful of AZD1222 recipients.

The germline V gene encodes CDR1 SEHNR and CDR2 FQNEAQ (reference sequence). The ends lost 3 bases at V and 6 bases at J; junction bases unmatched: 8. This CDR3 has 15 amino acids. The sample here was peripheral blood, taken on day 0 of AZD1222 vaccination. The chain couples TRBV7-9 to TRBJ2-3; 8 nucleotides agree with TRBD2. The source of this sequence is an adult in good health. The DNA for the CDR3 is TGTGCCAGCAGCTTGTCGGGAGGGCCGCGGGATACGCAGTATTTT. Its protein product is CASSLSGGPRDTQYF. Full variable domain (rest looked up from reference TRBV7-9 and TRBJ2-3): DTGVSQNPRHKITKRGQNVTFRCDPISEHNRLYWYRQTLGQGPEFLTYFQNEAQLEKSRLLSDRFSAERPKGSFSTLEIQRTEQGDSAMYLCASSLSGGPRDTQYFGPGTRLTVL.